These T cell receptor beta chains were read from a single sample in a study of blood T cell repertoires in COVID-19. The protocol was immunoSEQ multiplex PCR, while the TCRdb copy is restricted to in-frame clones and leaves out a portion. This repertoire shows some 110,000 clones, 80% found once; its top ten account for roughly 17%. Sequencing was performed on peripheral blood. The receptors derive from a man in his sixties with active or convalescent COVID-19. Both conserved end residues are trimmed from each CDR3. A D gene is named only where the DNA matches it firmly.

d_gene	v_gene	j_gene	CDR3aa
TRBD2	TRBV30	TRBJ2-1	AWRGLTSGRMQF
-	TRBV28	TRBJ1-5	ALGGGNQPQH
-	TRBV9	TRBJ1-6	ASSVGSVRDSPLH
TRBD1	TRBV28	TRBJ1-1	ASSSGQGTGTEAF
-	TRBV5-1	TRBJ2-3	ASSFADTQY
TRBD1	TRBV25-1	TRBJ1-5	ASSDGTGVGNQPQH
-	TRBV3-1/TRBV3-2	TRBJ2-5	ASSQYETQY
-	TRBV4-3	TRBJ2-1	ASSQDGRRGLYNEQF
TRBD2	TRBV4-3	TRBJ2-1	ASSQDPPGRASYNEQF
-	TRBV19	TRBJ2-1	ASTEFAGRPQPYNEQF
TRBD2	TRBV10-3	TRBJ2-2	AIQTWEGLNTGELF
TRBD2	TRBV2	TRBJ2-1	ASRAGLAGSNEQF
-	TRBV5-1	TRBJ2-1	ASSLAGAGEGEQF
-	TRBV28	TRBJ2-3	ASSLLSTDTQY
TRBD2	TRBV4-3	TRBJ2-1	ASSQGWTSGYNEQF
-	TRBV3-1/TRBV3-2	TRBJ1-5	ASSPASGRFRGPQH
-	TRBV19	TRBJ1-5	ASNIDSNQPQH
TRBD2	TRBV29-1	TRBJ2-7	SVDTSGSGQY
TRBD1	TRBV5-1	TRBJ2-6	ASSFFPLRDSLSGANVLT
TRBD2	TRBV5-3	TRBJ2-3	ARSPDRMTSGSADTQY
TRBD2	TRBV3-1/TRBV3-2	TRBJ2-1	ASSPNPRLAGDNEQF
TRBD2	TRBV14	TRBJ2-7	ASSLGTSGGRPYEQY
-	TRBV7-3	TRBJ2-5	ASSLFPGGQTQY
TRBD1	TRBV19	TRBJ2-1	ASGKTGVREQF
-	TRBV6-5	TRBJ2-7	ASSYYGGSYEQY
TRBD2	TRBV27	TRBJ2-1	ASSLVWEGRRF
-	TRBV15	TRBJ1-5	ATSRDLARDQPQH
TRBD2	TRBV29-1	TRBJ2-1	SVRTSGMNEQF
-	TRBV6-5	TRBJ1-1	ASSYGAGRRTEAF
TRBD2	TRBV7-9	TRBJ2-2	ASSSQGTSGNTGELF
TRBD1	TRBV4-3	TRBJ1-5	ASSLFWDRVNQPQH
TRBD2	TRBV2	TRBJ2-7	ASSEAQPGLRYEQY
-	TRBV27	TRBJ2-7	ASSLTGTGYEQY
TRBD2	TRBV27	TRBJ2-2	ASTTHGLAGVGELF
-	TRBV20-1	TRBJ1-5	SASDPLRNQPQH
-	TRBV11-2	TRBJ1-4	ASSLDGKPYEKLF
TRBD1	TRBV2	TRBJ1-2	ASSEWDSLVFT
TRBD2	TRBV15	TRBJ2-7	ATSRGPSGRAYEQY
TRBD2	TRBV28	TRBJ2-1	ASTSSGRAWNEQF
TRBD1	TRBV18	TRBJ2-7	ASSLGTGVNYEQY
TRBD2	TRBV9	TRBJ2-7	ASSAGVGLAGYEQY
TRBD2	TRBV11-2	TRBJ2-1	ASSSRGLEYNEQF
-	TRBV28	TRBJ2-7	ASSPAGPEGREY
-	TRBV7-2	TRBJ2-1	ASSLERGLHQVQF
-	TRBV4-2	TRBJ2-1	ASSQEGRGVFPYNEQF
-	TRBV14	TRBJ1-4	ASSPDFRSGVREKLF
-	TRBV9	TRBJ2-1	ASSRGGNYNEQF
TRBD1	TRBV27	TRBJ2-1	ASSRDRGYNEQF
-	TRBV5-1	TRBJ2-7	ASRPHTGSYEQY
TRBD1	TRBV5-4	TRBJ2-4	ASSQGQGGPKNIQY
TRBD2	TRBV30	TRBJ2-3	AWLSRTSGSTDTQY
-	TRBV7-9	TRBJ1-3	ASSPRTASGNTIY
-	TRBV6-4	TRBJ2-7	ASSDSTPINYEQY
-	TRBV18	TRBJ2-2	ASSRARGGTGELF
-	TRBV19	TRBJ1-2	ASSIGTPRGGYT
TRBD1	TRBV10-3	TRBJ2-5	AIRGGQGEGTQY
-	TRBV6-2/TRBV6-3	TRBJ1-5	ASSYSSVGQDRNQPQH
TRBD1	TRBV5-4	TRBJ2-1	ASSSNRGPHNEQF
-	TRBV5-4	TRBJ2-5	ASSLELADRVTQY
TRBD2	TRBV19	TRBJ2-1	ASSIPGGPFHEQF